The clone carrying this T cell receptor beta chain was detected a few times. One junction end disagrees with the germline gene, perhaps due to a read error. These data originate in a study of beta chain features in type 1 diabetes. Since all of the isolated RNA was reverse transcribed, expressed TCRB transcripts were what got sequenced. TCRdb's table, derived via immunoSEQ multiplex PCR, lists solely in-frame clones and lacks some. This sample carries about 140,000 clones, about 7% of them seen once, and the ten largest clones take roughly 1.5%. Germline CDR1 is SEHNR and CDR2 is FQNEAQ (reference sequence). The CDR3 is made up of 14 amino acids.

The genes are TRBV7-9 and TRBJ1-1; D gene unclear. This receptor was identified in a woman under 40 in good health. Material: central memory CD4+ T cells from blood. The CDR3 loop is CASSQEGGVTEAFF. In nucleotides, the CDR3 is TGCGCCAGCAGCCAAGAGGGAGGAGTCACTGAAGCTTTCTTT.